What follows are 24 T cell receptor beta chains derived from one specimen sequenced in a study of radiotherapy plus CTLA-4 blockade in lung cancer. Libraries were prepared by immunoSEQ multiplex PCR; TCRdb keeps only in-frame clonotypes and omits some of them. The data hold approximately 28,000 clones, with around three quarters observed a single time. The specimen comprised peripheral blood, sampled from a patient treated with radiotherapy plus ipilimumab. The receptors here all came from a human donor with non-small cell lung cancer that progressed on radiotherapy plus ipilimumab.

This sequence joins TRBV1 and TRBJ2-6. TRBV1 is labeled a pseudogene. This CDR3 is built from 18 residues. The CDR3 here is CTSRVRCLCTNRANVLTF. CDR3 DNA: TGCACCAGCAGAGTACGGTGTTTGTGCACAAATCGGGCCAACGTCCTGACTTTC.

This chain connects TRBV30 to TRBJ1-4; a weak D match, TRBD1 (5 bases). The length of the CDR3 is 15 residues. CDR1 is GTSNPN, CDR2 SVGIG, per germline (reference sequence). Trimming took off 2 bases at V and 8 bases at J, with 18 bases between the two ends. CDR3 amino acids: CAWSLRGRLREKLFF. CDR3 coding DNA: TGTGCCTGGAGTTTGCGGGGCAGGTTAAGGGAAAAACTGTTTTTT.

In this sample, this clone turned up once. This rearrangement joins TRBV5-1 to TRBJ2-5; D possibly corresponds to TRBD1 (6 bases). Germline V gene data show CDR1 as SGHRS and CDR2 as YFSETQ. The germline V and J ends were trimmed by 4 bases and 4 bases, with 14 bases remaining between them. The CDR3 runs to 14 residues. Written as DNA, the CDR3 is TGCGCCAGCAGCCTCTGGGGGCTGGGAGAGACCCAGTACTTC. Translating it yields CASSLWGLGETQYF.

The genes are TRBV28 and TRBJ2-1; D not certain. Germline CDR1 and CDR2: MDHEN and SYDVKM. With 2 bases removed from V and 0 bases from J, the gap between germline ends came to 17 bases. CDR3 size: 18 residues. DNA of the CDR3: TGTGCCAGCAGTTTAAATCCCCAGCAGGCGGACTCCTACAATGAGCAGTTCTTC. This gives the protein CASSLNPQQADSYNEQFF. The whole variable domain, filled in from reference TRBV28 and TRBJ2-1, reads DVKVTQSSRYLVKRTGEKVFLECVQDMDHENMFWYRQDPGLGLRLIYFSYDVKMKEKGDIPEGYSVSREKKERFSLILESASTNQTSMYLCASSLNPQQADSYNEQFFGPGTRLTVL.

CDR3 residues: CASSQEPQLLNTGELFF. The DNA of the CDR3 is TGTGCCAGCAGCCAAGAACCGCAGCTCCTGAACACCGGGGAGCTGTTTTTT. The chain uses TRBV4-2 and TRBJ2-2; unclear D gene. The V gene lost 0 bases and the J gene lost 1 base, with 12 bases spanning the gap. The CDR3 is 17 residues long. Germline V gene lookup returns CDR1 LGHNA and CDR2 YNFKEQ.

The chain combines TRBV7-6 with TRBJ1-3; no reliable D call. This CDR3 spans 14 amino acids. Germline CDR1 and CDR2: SGHVS and FNYEAQ. V lost 5 bases and J lost 1, with 9 bases in between. Here the CDR3 reads CASSPDDSGNTIYF. In DNA form, the CDR3 reads TGTGCCAGCAGCCCCGACGATTCTGGAAACACCATATATTTT.

V gene TRBV18 combines with J gene TRBJ2-7; 8 bases match TRBD1. The CDR3 is made up of 15 amino acids. Trimming took 4 bases from V and 6 from J; bases not matched to a gene: 11. CDR1 and CDR2 from the germline V gene are KGHSH and LQKENI. CDR3 loop: CASSRSTGELGEQYF. For the CDR3, the DNA is TGTGCCAGCTCACGATCGACAGGGGAATTAGGCGAGCAGTACTTC.

The gene calls are TRBV2 and TRBJ2-1; the match to TRBD1 covers 7 bases. Per the germline V gene, CDR1 is SNHLY and CDR2 is FYNNEI. V was clipped by 6 bases and J by 5 bases; unmatched bases: 4. There are 13 residues in the CDR3. CDR3 bases: TGTGCCAGCAGCCGGGACAGAGACAATGAGCAGTTCTTC. Its protein is CASSRDRDNEQFF. Filled out from reference TRBV2 and TRBJ2-1, the complete variable domain reads EPEVTQTPSHQVTQMGQEVILRCVPISNHLYFYWYRQILGQKVEFLVSFYNNEISEKSEIFDDQFSVERPDGSNFTLKIRSTKLEDSAMYFCASSRDRDNEQFFGPGTRLTVL.

The rearrangement uses TRBV10-3 and TRBJ2-5; 8 bases are a match to TRBD1. The CDR3 runs 14 residues. Germline assignment: CDR1 ENHRY and CDR2 SYGVKD. The trim removed 3 bases at V and 5 bases at J, leaving 5 bases unmatched. CDR3 nucleotides: TGTGCCATCAGTGACATTCAGGGGGCGGAGACCCAGTACTTC. Its protein is CAISDIQGAETQYF.

This sequence joins TRBV7-8 and TRBJ2-5; 7 bases match TRBD2. Germline V gives CDR1 SGHVS, CDR2 FQNEAQ. After removal of 1 base from V and 5 bases from J, the junction contained 10 bases not matched to a gene. The CDR3 consists of 16 residues. The CDR3 region is CASSLGPGGLSETQYF. The CDR3 coding sequence is TGTGCCAGCAGCTTAGGTCCGGGAGGACTTTCGGAGACCCAGTACTTC.

The chain employs TRBV28 and TRBJ1-6, with 12 bases fitting TRBD1. CDR1 MDHEN and CDR2 SYDVKM come from the germline V gene. Trimming cost V 6 bases and J 7 bases; bases outside gene matches: 13. The CDR3 has 18 residues. CDR3 sequence (DNA): TGTGCCAGCAGCGGTTTAGGGGGACAGGGGGCGCAAAATTCACCCCTCCACTTT. It translates to CASSGLGGQGAQNSPLHF.

The chain combines TRBV28 with TRBJ1-2; perhaps TRBD1 as D (6 bases). The CDR3 runs 13 residues. Germline V gene lookup returns CDR1 MDHEN and CDR2 SYDVKM. V was cut by 5 bases and J by 4 bases, with 11 bases left in between. In nucleotides, the CDR3 is TGTGCCAGCAGTCGGACAGCTTTCTATGGCTACACCTTC. Amino acids: CASSRTAFYGYTF.

V gene TRBV5-6 combines with J gene TRBJ2-1; D is possibly TRBD1 (8 bases). This CDR3 is built from 16 residues. Germline V gene lookup returns CDR1 SGHDT and CDR2 YYEEEE. V lost 4 bases, J lost 4 bases, and 18 bases lay in between. In DNA, the CDR3 is TGTGCCAGCAGCCTGGGAGGGGGGACAGGTTACAATGAGCAGTTCTTC. Its translation: CASSLGGGTGYNEQFF.

The rearrangement links TRBV6-5 to TRBJ1-1; no definite D call. Per germline, CDR1 MNHEY and CDR2 SVGAGI. The CDR3 consists of 13 residues. V lost 5 bases, J lost 6 bases, and 13 bases lay in between. The CDR3 bases are TGTGCCAGCAGTGGGGAGGGAAGGGCTGAAGCTTTCTTT. This translates into CASSGEGRAEAFF.

The chain uses TRBV7-8 and TRBJ2-7; 8 positions agree with TRBD2. The J call may be wrong; the DNA end is better matched by TRBJ2-5. Germline-derived CDR1 and CDR2 are SGHVS and FQNEAQ. The CDR3 has 17 residues. The CDR3 protein is CASSLARAGARGVTQYF. CDR3 DNA sequence: TGTGCCAGCAGCTTAGCTCGAGCGGGGGCCAGGGGTGTGACCCAGTACTTC.

V usage is TRBV6-1 and J usage is TRBJ2-7; D is perhaps TRBD1 (6 bases). Looked up from germline, CDR1 is MNHNS and CDR2 is SASEGT. Deletions cut 5 bases from V and 5 bases from J, with 13 bases between. CDR3 size: 13 residues. CDR3 nucleotides: TGTGCCAGCAGTTTGGGGGCGAGAAACGAGCAGTACTTC. Translated: CASSLGARNEQYF.

This chain joins TRBV6-1 and TRBJ1-2, with TRBD1 matching 7 bases. The CDR3 runs 15 residues. After removal of 1 base from V and 4 bases from J, the junction contained 6 bases not matched to a gene. CDR1 MNHNS and CDR2 SASEGT come from the germline V gene. This CDR3 is CASSEVDREGYGYTF. DNA of the CDR3: TGTGCCAGCAGTGAAGTTGACAGGGAGGGCTATGGCTACACCTTC.

This clone has a single count. The genes are TRBV7-9 and TRBJ1-3; D not resolved. Germline assignment: CDR1 SEHNR and CDR2 FQNEAQ (reference sequence). The CDR3 loop spans 13 amino acids. V was shortened by 8 bases and J by 1 base, with 9 bases between the two germline ends. CDR3 nucleotides: TGTGCCAGCCTCCTTAATTCTGGAAACACCATATATTTT. Amino acid sequence: CASLLNSGNTIYF.

The chain uses TRBV4-3 and TRBJ1-2; no clear D gene. This CDR3 spans 13 amino acids. The ends were cut back, 0 bases at V and 4 bases at J, with 6 bases in the middle. From germline, CDR1 is LGHNA and CDR2 YSLEER. The CDR3 nucleotides are TGCGCCAGCAGCCAAGACCCAGGCTATGGCTACACCTTC. As protein: CASSQDPGYGYTF.

The chain is built from TRBV5-4 and TRBJ1-2; possibly TRBD1 for D (5 bases). This CDR3 is 14 amino acids long. V was clipped by 0 bases and J by 5 bases, with 11 bases between them. CDR1 is SGHNT, CDR2 YYREEE, per germline (reference sequence). The CDR3 DNA is TGTGCCAGCAGCTTGGGGTCAGGGAAGTATGGCTACACCTTC. Its translation: CASSLGSGKYGYTF.

The chain links TRBV28 to TRBJ1-5; TRBD1 is a possible D gene (5 bases). The CDR3 extends over 14 amino acids. Between the trimmed V and J ends, which lost 8 bases and 5 bases, there was a span of 16 bases. The germline V gene encodes CDR1 MDHEN and CDR2 SYDVKM. CDR3 sequence: CASRPAGVHQPQHF. The CDR3 nucleotides read TGTGCCAGCCGACCTGCGGGGGTACATCAGCCCCAGCATTTT. Full variable domain (remainder filled in from reference TRBV28 and TRBJ1-5): DVKVTQSSRYLVKRTGEKVFLECVQDMDHENMFWYRQDPGLGLRLIYFSYDVKMKEKGDIPEGYSVSREKKERFSLILESASTNQTSMYLCASRPAGVHQPQHFGDGTRLSIL.

The chain couples TRBV6-1 to TRBJ1-2; D may be TRBD1 (6 bases). The CDR3 extends over 14 amino acids. CDR1 is MNHNS, CDR2 SASEGT, per germline. V was pared by 7 bases and J by 4 bases, with 16 bases between. The CDR3 DNA reads as TGTGCCAGCAACCAAGGGGGAGCAGGCTATGGCTACACCTTC. Its protein product is CASNQGGAGYGYTF.

CDR3 in DNA: TGTGCCAGCAGCTTGGTAGGACAAAACTATGGCTACACCTTC. Encoded protein: CASSLVGQNYGYTF. The V call is TRBV5-6, the J call TRBJ1-2, with D possibly TRBD1 on 5 matching bases. The V and J ends lost 0 bases and 2 bases respectively, with 8 bases between them. The CDR3 length is 14 residues. The germline CDR1 and CDR2 sequences are SGHDT and YYEEEE.

The chain uses TRBV27 and TRBJ2-1, with 7 bases aligning to TRBD2. V lost 4 bases, J lost 1 base, and 4 bases stayed unmatched. There are 15 residues in the CDR3. From germline, CDR1 is MNHEY and CDR2 SMNVEV (reference sequence). CDR3 in amino acids: CASSYIAGSYNEQFF. As DNA, the CDR3 is TGTGCCAGCAGTTATATAGCGGGTTCCTACAATGAGCAGTTCTTC.